This record concerns one TCR beta chain sequence. The Seattle patients joined while their infection was active and were tracked longitudinally afterward. Germline V gene lookup returns CDR1 MDHEN and CDR2 SYDVKM. Trimming left V 3 bases short and J 0 bases short, with 8 bases between. The CDR3 sequence is 15 residues long. Original analysis: Cell counts per sample came from amplifying reference gene primers. The data were produced by immunoSEQ multiplex PCR, yet TCRdb's version contains in-frame clones alone and is incomplete. The V and J calls and clone size are taken from that table; D and trimming were inferred from the DNA. The table records tens of thousands of clones, 76% of them present only once. The entry originates in a study of blood T cell repertoires in COVID-19. Overall study: Donors in the United States, Italy and Spain gave samples during acute or convalescent COVID-19. Sources were T cells, B-cell-depleted T cells, or PBMCs; the material itself was cDNA or gDNA.

Sequenced: peripheral blood. The chain links TRBV28 to TRBJ1-4; weak D call: TRBD1 (6 bases). The TCR comes from a man between 60 and 75 years old with COVID-19, enrolled during active disease. CDR3 coding DNA: TGTGCCAGCAGTTTGGACAGAGCAACTAATGAAAAACTGTTTTTT. Translation gives CASSLDRATNEKLFF.